What follows are 3 T cell receptor beta chains derived from one specimen sequenced in a study of blood T cell repertoires in COVID-19. Profiled with immunoSEQ multiplex PCR; TCRdb holds only in-frame clones, not every one. The table records about 75,000 clones, roughly 90% of them present only once. The sample was peripheral blood. The receptors were gathered from a human donor in a cohort sampled during active COVID-19.

The V gene is TRBV19, the J gene TRBJ2-2, with 11 bases that match TRBD1. Germline lookup yields CDR1 LNHDA and CDR2 SQIVND (reference sequence). The CDR3 has 16 residues. With V trimmed by 9 bases and J by 4 bases, 10 bases remained unmatched. This CDR3 is CASKGTGGLVTGELFF. The CDR3 coding sequence is TGTGCCAGCAAAGGGACAGGGGGATTGGTCACCGGGGAGCTGTTTTTT.

This clone was seen a few times. The chain has TRBV15 and TRBJ1-1, with 7 bases lining up with TRBD1. This CDR3 is built from 16 residues. The J segment lost 1 base and the V segment lost 1 base, leaving 6 bases of the junction unmatched. Germline CDR1 LNHNV, CDR2 YYDKDF (reference sequence). The DNA of the CDR3 is TGTGCCACCAGCAGAGGCCAGACAGGGAAGAACACTGAAGCTTTCTTT. Its protein is CATSRGQTGKNTEAFF.

The chain employs TRBV11-1 and TRBJ2-5; D possibly corresponds to TRBD1 (6 bases). Trimming removed 5 bases at V and 5 bases at J, with 15 bases between. Germline V gene lookup returns CDR1 SGHAT and CDR2 FQDESV (reference sequence). The CDR3 length is 14 residues. The CDR3 bases are TGTGCCAGCAGCGTCAGGGGAGTCGGGGAGACCCAGTACTTC. The encoded protein is CASSVRGVGETQYF.